The clone carrying this TCR beta chain showed up just a few times. Its specificity is unknown. This CDR3 comprises 19 residues. In germline, CDR1 is MGHRA, CDR2 YSYEKL. With 1 base clipped from V and 1 base from J, the junction kept 14 bases outside the gene matches. This sample is drawn from a study of monozygotic twins with cystic fibrosis. Study-wide points: The repertoire was suggested to be naive-dominated, clonality median roughly 0.0093. In 13 of 16 pairs, V gene usage was closest to the co-twin's.

Clones were read by immunoSEQ multiplex PCR, and TCRdb kept only the in-frame ones, dropping some. The table records about 35,000 clones, under 70% of them present only once. J is TRBJ1-1 and V is TRBV4-1; TRBD1 matches 8 bases. Material: blood. This clonotype originated in a girl aged 5-17 years with cystic fibrosis. The CDR3, as DNA: TGCGCCAGCAGCCAAGGGCCTGTCACAGGGGGAGGATCGAACACTGAAGCTTTCTTT. Residues: CASSQGPVTGGGSNTEAFF.